The rows below give T cell receptor beta chains drawn from one sample of a study of blood T cell repertoires in COVID-19. Repertoires were generated with immunoSEQ multiplex PCR, while TCRdb's copy carries only in-frame clones and drops some. The data contain some 42,000 clones, more than 70% of them seen just once; the ten biggest clones take up 2.4%. The sample taken for sequencing was peripheral blood. The origin of the receptors is a human donor in a cohort sampled during active COVID-19. Both conserved end residues are part of each CDR3. A D gene is named only where the DNA matches it firmly. Size is stated for part of the rows, as once, few or many counts, or as a class when the clone is expanded.

TRBV2,TRBD1,TRBJ2-1,.,TGTGCCAGCAGGGGACAGGGGAACTACAATGAGCAGTTCTTC,CASRGQGNYNEQFF
TRBV2,.,TRBJ2-7,few,TGTGCCAGCAGTGAAGCCCAGGGAGGAGGCTACGAGCAGTACTTC,CASSEAQGGGYEQYF
TRBV5-1,.,TRBJ1-6,.,TGCGCCAGCAGCGGCGGGGGGGAGGGTTCACCCCTCCACTTT,CASSGGGEGSPLHF
TRBV12-3/TRBV12-4,TRBD1,TRBJ2-5,.,TGTGCCAGCAGTGACAGGGTTGAGACCCAGTACTTC,CASSDRVETQYF
TRBV4-1,.,TRBJ2-2,.,TGCGCCAGCAGCCGGGGATGGGGCGCCGGGGAGCTGTTTTTT,CASSRGWGAGELFF
TRBV9,TRBD2,TRBJ2-1,.,TGTGCCAGCAGCGTGCGCGCGGGGGGTTTTTCCTACAATGAGCAGTTCTTC,CASSVRAGGFSYNEQFF
TRBV29-1,TRBD2,TRBJ2-1,.,TGCAGCGTTGACGGGGGGGGTGAGCAGTTCTTC,CSVDGGGEQFF
TRBV2,.,TRBJ1-6,.,TGTGCCAGCAGGGAAACAGCCTCCTATAATTCACCCCTCCACTTT,CASRETASYNSPLHF
TRBV11-3,.,TRBJ2-3,once,TGTGCCAGCAGCTTAGGCGTAACAGGGTCAAGCACAGATACGCAGTATTTT,CASSLGVTGSSTDTQYF
TRBV6-2/TRBV6-3,TRBD1,TRBJ1-2,.,TGTGCCAGCAGCGCCCGACAGGGGGGAGGCTATGGCTACACCTTC,CASSARQGGGYGYTF
TRBV6-5,TRBD1,TRBJ2-7,.,TGTGCCAGCACCGGGACAGGCGGCCACGAGCAGTACTTC,CASTGTGGHEQYF
TRBV2,TRBD2,TRBJ2-1,.,TGTGCCAGCAGTCCGGGACTAGTGGGGGGTAGGGGTGAGCAGTTCTTC,CASSPGLVGGRGEQFF
TRBV4-1,.,TRBJ1-2,few,TGCGCCAGCAGCCAAGATCTCCAACAATATGGCTACACCTTC,CASSQDLQQYGYTF
TRBV27,TRBD2,TRBJ2-5,.,TGTGCCAGCTCAATGCAGGGAGCGGGGGAGAAGACCCAGTACTTC,CASSMQGAGEKTQYF
TRBV2,TRBD1,TRBJ1-4,.,TGTGCCAGCAGTGATAAGGGACAGGCCCCTAATGAAAAACTGTTTTTT,CASSDKGQAPNEKLFF
TRBV29-1,TRBD1,TRBJ2-2,.,TGCAGCGTTTCAGGGGGCTCGGACACCGGGGAGCTGTTTTTT,CSVSGGSDTGELFF
TRBV11-2,.,TRBJ2-1,.,TGTGCCAGCAGCACTGCCATTGAGCAGTTCTTC,CASSTAIEQFF
TRBV30,.,TRBJ1-2,.,TGTGCCTGGAGTGTACACAACTATGGCTACACCTTC,CAWSVHNYGYTF
TRBV18,.,TRBJ1-1,.,TGTGCCAGCTCACCACACGAGGGCCCGAACACCGAAGCTTTCTTT,CASSPHEGPNTEAFF
TRBV2,TRBD1,TRBJ1-2,.,TGTGCCAGCGCAACGAGGGACAGGGGGGTGTACACCTTC,CASATRDRGVYTF
TRBV7-3,TRBD2,TRBJ2-5,.,TGTGCCAGCAGCTTAACGGGGGGGAAAGAGACCCAGTACTTC,CASSLTGGKETQYF
TRBV21-1,.,TRBJ1-1,once,TGTGCCAGCCCTTGGACAGGGATGAACACTGAAGCTTTCTTT,CASPWTGMNTEAFF
TRBV7-3,TRBD2,TRBJ2-1,.,TGTGCCAGCAGCTTTACGGGGGAGGGGTACAATGAGCAGTTCTTC,CASSFTGEGYNEQFF
TRBV5-8,.,TRBJ1-2,.,TGTGCCAGCAGCCTACAGGGTGGCTACACCTTC,CASSLQGGYTF
TRBV7-9,.,TRBJ1-2,.,TGTGCCAGCAGCTTAGCCGGGTCGAATGGCTACACCTTC,CASSLAGSNGYTF
TRBV11-2,TRBD1,TRBJ1-4,.,TGTGCCAGCAGCTCGGGACAGGCTAATGAAAAACTGTTTTTT,CASSSGQANEKLFF
TRBV18,.,TRBJ2-7,.,TGTGCCAGCTCACCACGAGGGACCTACGAGCAGTACTTC,CASSPRGTYEQYF
TRBV6-2/TRBV6-3,.,TRBJ1-5,.,TGTGCCAGCAGCATGAATGGGGCGTATCAGCCCCAGCATTTT,CASSMNGAYQPQHF
TRBV4-1,.,TRBJ1-4,.,TGCGCCAGCAGCCGACAGACCTATGAAAAACTGTTTTTT,CASSRQTYEKLFF
TRBV19,TRBD1,TRBJ1-6,.,TGTGCCAGTAGAACCGGACAGGGTACGCGGAATTCACCCCTCCACTTT,CASRTGQGTRNSPLHF
TRBV6-1,.,TRBJ1-2,.,TGTGCCAGCAGTGCCTTCTCTAACAGGGACGCTAACTATGGCTACACCTTC,CASSAFSNRDANYGYTF
TRBV11-3,.,TRBJ2-5,.,TGTGCCAGCAGCTTAGCCAGGCATGTACAAGAGACCCAGTACTTC,CASSLARHVQETQYF
TRBV10-2,.,TRBJ1-5,.,TGCGCCAGCAGACCCCAGGGGAATAGCAATCAGCCCCAGCATTTT,CASRPQGNSNQPQHF
TRBV9,.,TRBJ1-2,.,TGTGCCAGCAGCGTAGGGGTTAGGACGGGAAACTATGGCTACACCTTC,CASSVGVRTGNYGYTF
TRBV12-3/TRBV12-4,.,TRBJ1-4,.,TGTGCCAGCAGTCAATATGAAAAACTGTTTTTT,CASSQYEKLFF